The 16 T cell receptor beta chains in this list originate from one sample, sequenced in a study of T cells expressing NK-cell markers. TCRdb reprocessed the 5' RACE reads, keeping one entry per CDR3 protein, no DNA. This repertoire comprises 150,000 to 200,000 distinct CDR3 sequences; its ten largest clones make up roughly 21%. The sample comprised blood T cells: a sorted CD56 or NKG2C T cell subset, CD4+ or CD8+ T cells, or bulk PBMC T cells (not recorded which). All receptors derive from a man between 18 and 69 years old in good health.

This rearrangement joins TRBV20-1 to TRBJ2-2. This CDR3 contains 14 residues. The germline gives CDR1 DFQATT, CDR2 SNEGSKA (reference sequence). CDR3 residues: CSASDLPLTGELFF.

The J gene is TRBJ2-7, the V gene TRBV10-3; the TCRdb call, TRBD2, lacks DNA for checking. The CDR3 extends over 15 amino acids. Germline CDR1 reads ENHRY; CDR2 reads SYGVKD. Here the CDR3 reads CAISPGLAGEYEQYF.

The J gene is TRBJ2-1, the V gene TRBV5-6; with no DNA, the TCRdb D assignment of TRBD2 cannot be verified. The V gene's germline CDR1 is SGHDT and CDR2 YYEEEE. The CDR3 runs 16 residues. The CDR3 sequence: CASSLGVAGGNNEQFF.

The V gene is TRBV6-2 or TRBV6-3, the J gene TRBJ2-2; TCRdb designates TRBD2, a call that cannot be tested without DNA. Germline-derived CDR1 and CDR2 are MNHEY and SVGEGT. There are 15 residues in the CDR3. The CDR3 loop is CASSYSMLGTGELFF.

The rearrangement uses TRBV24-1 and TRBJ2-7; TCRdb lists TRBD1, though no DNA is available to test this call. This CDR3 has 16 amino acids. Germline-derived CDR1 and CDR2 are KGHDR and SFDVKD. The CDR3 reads CATSRSVGQPSYEQYF.

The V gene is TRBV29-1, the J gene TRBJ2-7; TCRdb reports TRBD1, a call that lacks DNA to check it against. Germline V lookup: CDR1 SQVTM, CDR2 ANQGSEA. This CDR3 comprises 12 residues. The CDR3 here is CSVFRGGHEQYF.

CDR3 sequence: CASSETWGKQYF. The rearrangement uses TRBV7-6 and TRBJ2-7. The CDR3 totals 12 residues. Per the germline V gene, CDR1 is SGHVS and CDR2 is FNYEAQ.

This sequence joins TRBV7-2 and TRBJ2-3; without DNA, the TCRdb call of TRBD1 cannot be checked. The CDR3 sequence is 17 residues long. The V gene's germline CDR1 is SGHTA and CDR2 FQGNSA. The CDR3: CASSLVLWQGESDTQYF.

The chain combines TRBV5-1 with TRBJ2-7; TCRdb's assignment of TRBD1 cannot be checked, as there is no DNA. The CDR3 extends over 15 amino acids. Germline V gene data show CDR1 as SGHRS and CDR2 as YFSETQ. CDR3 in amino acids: CASSLVPGKGGEQYF.

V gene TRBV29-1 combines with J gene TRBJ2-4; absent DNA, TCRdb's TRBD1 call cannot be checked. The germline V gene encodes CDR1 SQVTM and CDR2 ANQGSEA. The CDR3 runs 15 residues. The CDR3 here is CSVRGQELAKNIQYF.

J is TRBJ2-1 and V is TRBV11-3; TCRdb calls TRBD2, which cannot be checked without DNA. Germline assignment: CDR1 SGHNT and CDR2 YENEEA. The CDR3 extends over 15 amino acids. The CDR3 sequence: CASSPRTSFYNEQFF.

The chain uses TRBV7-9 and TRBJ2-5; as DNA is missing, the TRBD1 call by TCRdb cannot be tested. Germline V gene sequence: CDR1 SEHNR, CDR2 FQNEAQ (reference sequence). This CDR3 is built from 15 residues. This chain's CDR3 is CASSLVGQGMETQYF.

CDR3 residues: CASSSGGHGTYEQYF. This chain joins TRBV7-9 and TRBJ2-7; TCRdb picks TRBD1, but there is no DNA to check that call. The germline V gene has CDR1 SEHNR and CDR2 FQNEAQ (reference sequence). This CDR3 has 15 amino acids.

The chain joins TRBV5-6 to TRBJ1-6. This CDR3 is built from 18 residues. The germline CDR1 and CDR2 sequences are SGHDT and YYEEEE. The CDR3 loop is CASSLARGDFSYNSPLHF. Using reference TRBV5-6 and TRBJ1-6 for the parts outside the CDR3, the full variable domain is DAGVTQSPTHLIKTRGQQVTLRCSPKSGHDTVSWYQQALGQGPQFIFQYYEEEERQRGNFPDRFSGHQFPNYSSELNVNALLLGDSALYLCASSLARGDFSYNSPLHFGNGTRLTVT.

CDR3 amino acids: CASSDARAGLTGELFF. This chain connects TRBV25-1 to TRBJ2-2; absent DNA, TCRdb's TRBD1 call cannot be checked. This CDR3 spans 16 amino acids. Germline CDR1 reads MGHDK; CDR2 reads SYGVNS.

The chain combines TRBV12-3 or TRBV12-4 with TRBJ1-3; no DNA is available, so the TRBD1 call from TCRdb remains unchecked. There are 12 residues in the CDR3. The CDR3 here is CASTGGGNTIYF.